This T cell receptor (beta chain) was obtained from a study of post-analysis software for immune sequencing data. Germline CDR1 is SGHRS and CDR2 is YFSETQ. Trimming took 2 bases from V and 5 from J; bases not matched to a gene: 5. The CDR3 runs to 14 residues. The TCR beta cDNA libraries contained unique molecular identifiers. Via MiXCR, TCRdb re-called the PCR reads, giving one row per CDR3 protein. This sample has over 150,000 distinct CDR3 sequences, with 35% to 40% found just once. Here the sequenced sample was blood, taken after autologous hematopoietic stem cell transplantation. The clonotype comes from a girl between 5 and 17 years old with multiple sclerosis. The chain couples TRBV5-1 to TRBJ2-7; TRBD2 matches at 9 bases. The CDR3 sequence: CASSLAGGRNEQYF. DNA for the CDR3: TGCGCCAGCAGCTTAGCGGGAGGACGGAACGAGCAGTACTTC.